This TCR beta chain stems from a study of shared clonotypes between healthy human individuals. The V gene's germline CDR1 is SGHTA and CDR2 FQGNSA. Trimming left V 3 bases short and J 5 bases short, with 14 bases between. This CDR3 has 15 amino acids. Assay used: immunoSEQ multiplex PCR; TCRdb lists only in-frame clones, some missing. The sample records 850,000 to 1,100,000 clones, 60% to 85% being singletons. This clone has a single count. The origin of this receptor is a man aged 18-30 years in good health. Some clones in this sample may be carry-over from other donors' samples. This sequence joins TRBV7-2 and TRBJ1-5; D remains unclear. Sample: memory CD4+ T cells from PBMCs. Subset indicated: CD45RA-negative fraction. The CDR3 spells CASSFSGKADQPQHF. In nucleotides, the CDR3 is TGTGCCAGCAGCTTCTCGGGAAAGGCCGATCAGCCCCAGCATTTT.